These T cell receptor beta chains were read from a single sample in a study of post-analysis software for immune sequencing data. TCRdb recomputed calls from the PCR reads with MiXCR, one row per CDR3 protein. The sample lists roughly 540,000 distinct CDR3 sequences, roughly 34% occurring once. Sequencing used blood. These receptors originate from a girl between 2 and 17 years old with multiple sclerosis. CDR3s include the opening cysteine and the closing phenylalanine or tryptophan. A D gene is named only where the DNA matches it firmly. Expanded clones are given a class, and other clones once, few, many or no size at all.

TRBJ2-3,TRBD1,TRBV4-1,.,CASSQDPPGTGTRDAQYF,TGCGCCAGCAGCCAAGATCCACCAGGGACAGGGACTCGAGATGCGCAGTATTTT
TRBJ1-6,TRBD1,TRBV14,few,CASSPHRGHNSPLHF,TGTGCCAGCAGCCCGCACAGGGGGCATAATTCACCCCTCCACTTT
TRBJ2-5,TRBD2,TRBV7-2,.,CASSPELAGGRETQYF,TGTGCCAGCAGCCCCGAACTAGCGGGGGGGCGGGAGACCCAGTACTTC
TRBJ1-1,.,TRBV7-2,.,CASSLAAFLMNTEAFF,TGTGCCAGCAGCTTAGCAGCGTTCTTAATGAACACTGAAGCTTTCTTT
TRBJ1-2,.,TRBV7-2,.,CVSSVSQGKGYTF,TGTGTCAGCAGCGTCTCACAGGGTAAAGGCTACACCTTC
TRBJ2-2,.,TRBV29-1,few,CSVVLGGGELFF,TGCAGCGTTGTTTTGGGGGGCGGGGAGCTGTTTTTT
TRBJ1-2,.,TRBV4-2,.,CASSQVATGKNYGYTF,TGTGCCAGCAGCCAAGTAGCTACGGGGAAAAACTATGGCTACACCTTC
TRBJ2-5,TRBD2,TRBV20-1,.,CSARLAGGRQEAQYF,TGCAGTGCGCGCCTAGCGGGGGGACGCCAAGAGGCCCAGTACTTC
TRBJ2-1,TRBD2,TRBV10-1,few,CASSELAGVNNEQFF,TGCGCCAGCAGTGAGCTGGCGGGAGTCAACAATGAGCAGTTCTTC
TRBJ1-6,.,TRBV28,.,CASSLVGIDNSPLHF,TGTGCCAGCAGTTTGGTGGGGATCGATAATTCACCCCTCCACTTT
TRBJ1-6,.,TRBV7-2,few,CASAGQPNSPLHF,TGTGCCAGCGCAGGACAGCCGAATTCACCCCTCCACTTT
TRBJ2-1,TRBD1,TRBV27,.,CASSFGQGYEQNF,TGTGCCAGCAGTTTCGGACAGGGCTACGAGCAGAACTTC
TRBJ1-4,.,TRBV15,.,CATSGRGPGNEKLFF,TGTGCCACCAGCGGCCGGGGGCCGGGTAATGAAAAACTGTTTTTT
TRBJ1-1,TRBD1,TRBV19,.,CASSAGQGAPTEAFF,TGTGCCAGTAGTGCAGGACAGGGGGCGCCCACTGAAGCTTTCTTT
TRBJ1-1,.,TRBV5-1,.,CASSLAGTTYTEAFF,TGCGCCAGCAGCCTCGCCGGGACAACCTACACTGAAGCTTTCTTT
TRBJ2-7,TRBD2,TRBV2,.,CASRGLAGGPSYEQYF,TGTGCCAGCAGGGGACTAGCGGGGGGTCCCTCCTACGAGCAGTACTTC
TRBJ1-5,.,TRBV18,.,CASSPIPQPSQPQHF,TGTGCCAGCTCACCAATCCCACAGCCGAGTCAGCCCCAGCATTTT
TRBJ1-2,.,TRBV27,few,CASSIDPQAPLYGYTF,TGTGCCAGCAGTATTGACCCCCAGGCGCCTCTCTATGGCTACACCTTC
TRBJ2-7,.,TRBV6-1,few,CASSEYTPKAVQYF,TGTGCCAGCAGTGAATACACCCCTAAGGCTGTGCAGTACTTC
TRBJ2-5,.,TRBV14,.,CASGRHFQETQYF,TGTGCCAGCGGCAGACATTTCCAAGAGACCCAGTACTTC
TRBJ2-1,.,TRBV6-6,.,CASSYPGQLSYNEQFF,TGTGCCAGCAGTTACCCCGGGCAGCTCTCCTACAATGAGCAGTTCTTC
TRBJ2-6,.,TRBV6-1,.,CASRGMSSGADVLTF,TGTGCCAGCAGGGGCATGAGCTCTGGGGCCGACGTCCTGACTTTC
TRBJ2-1,TRBD2,TRBV28,.,CASHPGGYNEQFF,TGTGCCAGCCACCCGGGGGGCTACAATGAGCAGTTCTTC
TRBJ1-6,.,TRBV20-1,few,CSARVHTPTSYNSPLHF,TGCAGTGCTAGAGTCCACACTCCAACGTCATATAATTCACCCCTCCACTTT
TRBJ1-5,TRBD1,TRBV2,few,CASTGTVAQPQHF,TGTGCCAGCACCGGGACAGTGGCTCAGCCCCAGCATTTT
TRBJ2-5,TRBD2,TRBV7-2,.,CASSPRSLAGVETQYF,TGTGCCAGCAGCCCGCGATCTCTAGCGGGGGTAGAGACCCAGTACTTC
TRBJ2-5,.,TRBV25-1,.,CASSESTNDSQETQYF,TGTGCCAGCAGTGAAAGCACAAACGACTCCCAAGAGACCCAGTACTTC
TRBJ2-5,.,TRBV2,.,CASSEEDSSSAQYF,TGTGCCAGCAGTGAAGAGGATAGCTCGAGTGCCCAGTACTTC
TRBJ1-1,.,TRBV29-1,.,CSVGRWNTEAFF,TGCAGCGTTGGGAGGTGGAACACTGAAGCTTTCTTT
TRBJ2-1,TRBD2,TRBV5-1,many,CASSLGLAPYNEQFF,TGCGCCAGCAGCTTAGGACTAGCCCCCTACAATGAGCAGTTCTTC
TRBJ2-4,.,TRBV5-1,many,CASSLGRGWDIQYF,TGCGCCAGCAGCTTGGGCCGGGGATGGGACATTCAGTACTTC
TRBJ2-2,.,TRBV7-8,.,CASSFGVRELFF,TGTGCCAGCAGCTTCGGGGTCAGGGAGCTGTTTTTT
TRBJ2-5,TRBD1,TRBV5-1,few,CASSQGEETQYF,TGCGCCAGCAGCCAGGGGGAAGAGACCCAGTACTTC
TRBJ2-3,.,TRBV5-1,many,CASSLGLSWDTQYF,TGCGCCAGCAGCTTGGGGCTCTCATGGGATACGCAGTATTTT
TRBJ1-5,.,TRBV20-1,.,CSAPGYSNQPQHF,TGCAGTGCCCCAGGGTATAGCAATCAGCCCCAGCATTTT
TRBJ2-6,.,TRBV5-6,.,CASSSDSAPGANVLTF,TGTGCCAGCAGCTCCGACTCCGCGCCTGGGGCCAACGTCCTGACTTTC
TRBJ2-1,.,TRBV7-8,.,CASSSAPGRVIYDEQFF,TGTGCCAGCAGCTCTGCCCCTGGACGGGTTATATACGATGAGCAGTTCTTC
TRBJ2-7,TRBD1,TRBV5-1,.,CASSLGGGTGFGEQYF,TGCGCCAGCAGCTTGGGAGGTGGGACAGGGTTCGGCGAGCAGTACTTC
TRBJ2-5,TRBD2,TRBV20-1,few,CSARRAGGFQETQYF,TGCAGTGCTAGACGAGCGGGGGGATTTCAAGAGACCCAGTACTTC
TRBJ1-1,TRBD1,TRBV5-1,few,CASSLEGQGAGAFF,TGCGCCAGCAGCTTGGAAGGACAGGGGGCGGGAGCTTTCTTT
TRBJ1-2,TRBD1,TRBV6-5,few,CASSYLGQGHGYTF,TGTGCCAGCAGTTACCTTGGACAGGGGCATGGCTACACCTTC
TRBJ2-3,.,TRBV5-1,few,CASSLARGAESDTQYF,TGCGCCAGCAGCTTGGCCAGGGGGGCTGAATCCGATACGCAGTATTTT
TRBJ1-1,.,TRBV5-1,.,CASSLDGVRIGTEAFF,TGCGCCAGCAGCTTGGATGGGGTCCGGATCGGCACTGAAGCTTTCTTT
TRBJ2-3,.,TRBV5-1,few,CASSLLAGTGTQYF,TGCGCCAGCAGCTTACTAGCTGGTACAGGTACGCAGTATTTT
TRBJ1-2,.,TRBV12-3/TRBV12-4,.,CASSLIRARREYGYTF,TGTGCCAGCAGTTTAATCAGGGCCCGGCGGGAATATGGCTACACCTTC
TRBJ2-1,.,TRBV4-1,once,CASSRNEQFF,TGCGCCAGCAGCCGGAATGAGCAGTTCTTC
TRBJ1-2,.,TRBV6-5,.,CASSYSHIGDGYTF,TGTGCCAGCAGTTATTCCCACATCGGCGACGGCTACACCTTC
TRBJ2-1,TRBD2,TRBV6-4,few,CASSASGGAPRVYNEQFF,TGTGCCAGCAGCGCTAGCGGGGGGGCCCCACGGGTATACAATGAGCAGTTCTTC
TRBJ2-7,.,TRBV11-2,few,CASSLDARGRGEQYF,TGTGCCAGCAGCTTAGATGCCCGGGGGAGAGGCGAGCAGTACTTC
TRBJ2-1,.,TRBV7-3,.,CASQIGGGSMNEQFF,TGTGCCAGCCAAATAGGGGGGGGCTCAATGAATGAGCAGTTCTTC